This TCR beta chain was profiled in a study of identical twins. Study findings and constraints: Instead of following the same donors, the conclusions were based on cross-sectional statistical analysis. With abundant cord blood beta clonotypes, insertions were fewer; memory repertoires showed no such pattern. The models gave estimates that fell short of the out-of-frame TCR alpha sharing seen in monozygotic twins.

TCRdb processed the 5' RACE reads anew with MiXCR; each CDR3 protein has one entry. Among roughly 190,000 distinct CDR3 sequences listed, approximately 16% were seen once. Germline V CDR1 and CDR2: MNHEY, SMNVEV (reference sequence). The CDR3 is 14 residues long. V lost 4 bases to trimming and J lost 5 bases, with 15 bases between them. Remarks on this clonotype: Its target is unknown.

This sample also belongs to another study, concerning T cells expressing NK-cell markers.

The chain joins TRBV27 to TRBJ2-7; D is perhaps TRBD1 (6 bases). The TCR originated in a woman younger than 30 in good health. The sequenced material came from CD8+ T cells sorted from blood. CDR3 protein: CASSSQGMGDEQYF. The CDR3 nucleotides are TGTGCCAGCAGTTCGCAGGGGATGGGGGACGAGCAGTACTTC.